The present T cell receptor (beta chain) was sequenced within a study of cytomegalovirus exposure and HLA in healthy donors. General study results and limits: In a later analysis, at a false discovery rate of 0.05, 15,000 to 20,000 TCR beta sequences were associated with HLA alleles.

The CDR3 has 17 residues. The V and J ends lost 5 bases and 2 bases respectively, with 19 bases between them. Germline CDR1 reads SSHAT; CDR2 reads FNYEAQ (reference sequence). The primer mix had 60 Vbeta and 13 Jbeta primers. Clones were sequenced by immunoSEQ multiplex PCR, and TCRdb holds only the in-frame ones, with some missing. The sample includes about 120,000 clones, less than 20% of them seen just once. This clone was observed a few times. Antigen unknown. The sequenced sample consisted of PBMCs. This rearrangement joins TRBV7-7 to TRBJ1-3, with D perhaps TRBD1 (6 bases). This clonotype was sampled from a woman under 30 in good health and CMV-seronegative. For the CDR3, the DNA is TGTGCCAGCAGCGCCAATCTCGGGGGGGCCGCTGGAAACACCATATATTTT. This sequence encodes CASSANLGGAAGNTIYF.